This T cell receptor (beta chain) was found in a study of T-cell reconstitution after alpha-beta-depleted transplantation in children. Unique molecular identifiers were used to barcode this TCRbeta library. MiXCR, applied by TCRdb to the PCR reads, yields one record per CDR3 protein. The sample includes some 400,000 distinct CDR3 sequences, 20% of them seen just once. Details on this clonotype: One junction end disagrees with the germline gene, perhaps due to a read error.

Germline V lookup: CDR1 SGHDT, CDR2 YYEEEE. CDR3 size: 14 residues. The chain combines TRBV5-6 with TRBJ2-3, with 7 bases matching TRBD2. This sequence was found in a human donor who donated a stem cell graft to a child with acute myeloid leukemia. The starting material was PBMCs from the stem cell graft donor, obtained from the stem cell graft. The CDR3 nucleotides read TGTGCCAGCAGCCCGGGACTATCCACAAATACGCAGTATTTT. Amino acids: CASSPGLSTNTQYF.